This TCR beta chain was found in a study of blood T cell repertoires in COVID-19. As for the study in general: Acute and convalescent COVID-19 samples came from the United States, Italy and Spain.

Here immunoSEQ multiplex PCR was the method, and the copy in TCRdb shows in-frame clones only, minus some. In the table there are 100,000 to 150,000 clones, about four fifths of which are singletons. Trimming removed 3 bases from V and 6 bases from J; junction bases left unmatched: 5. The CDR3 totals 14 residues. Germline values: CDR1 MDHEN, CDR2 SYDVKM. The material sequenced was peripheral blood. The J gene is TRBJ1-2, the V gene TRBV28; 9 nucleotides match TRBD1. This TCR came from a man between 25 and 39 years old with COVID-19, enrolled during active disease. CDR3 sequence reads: CASSFLGQGDGYTF. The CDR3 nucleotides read TGTGCCAGCAGTTTCCTGGGACAGGGTGATGGCTACACCTTC.